This record covers a single T cell receptor beta chain. Antigen: not known. V was trimmed by 5 bases and J by 1 base, leaving 12 bases between them. This CDR3 contains 15 residues. Germline assignment: CDR1 MNHEY and CDR2 SVGAGI. Measured with immunoSEQ multiplex PCR; TCRdb has only the in-frame clones, and not every one. The table has about 12,000 clones, more than 70% seen once. The entry originates in a study of graft-versus-host responses after intestinal transplantation. Whole-study context: Induction with anti-thymocyte globulin, then tacrolimus and steroids for about 3 years, was given to all recipients.

Study conclusions and caveats: Recipient marrow harbored GvH clones, some of which surfaced first in ileum or blood.

The sample was PBMCs, taken roughly 130 days after transplant. The TCR originated in a human patient who received an intestinal transplant, so some T cells may come from the graft donor. The V gene is TRBV6-5, the J gene TRBJ1-5, with D maybe TRBD1 (6 bases). CDR3 region: CASSVWTASNQPQHF. CDR3 DNA: TGTGCCAGCAGTGTATGGACAGCGAGCAATCAGCCCCAGCATTTT.